This T cell receptor (beta chain) was observed in a study of OX40 agonist ivuxolimab in advanced cancers. In the study overall: From roughly 20 to 85 years was the age range, with a mean of around 57 years, and over 80% were male.

Study results and limitations: Averaged across samples, CD8+ T cells carried more expanded clones than CD4+ did. Researchers did not determine the expanded peripheral T cells' antigen specificity. Within 6 weeks, CD4+ and CD8+ blood T cells expanded clonally at 0.1 to 3.0 mg/kg.

Germline CDR1 is SGHNT and CDR2 is YENEEA. This CDR3 is built from 14 residues. V lost 5 bases and J 4 bases, leaving 14 bases between the germline ends. Measured with immunoSEQ multiplex PCR; TCRdb has only the in-frame clones, and not every one. This table holds about 80,000 clones, roughly 84% found once. As concerns this clone: Its antigen is as yet unknown.

V and J are TRBV11-3 and TRBJ1-1, with D tentatively TRBD1 (6 bases). The material was CD4+ or CD8+ T cells sorted from blood, obtained in a trial of the OX40 agonist ivuxolimab. The sequence was collected from an adult with an advanced solid tumor such as melanoma, head and neck, liver or kidney cancer. The CDR3, as DNA: TGTGCCAGCAGCCTATCAGGGGTAGGCACTGAAGCTTTCTTT. Protein product: CASSLSGVGTEAFF. Drawing the rest from reference TRBV11-3 and TRBJ1-1, the complete variable domain is EAGVVQSPRYKIIEKKQPVAFWCNPISGHNTLYWYLQNLGQGPELLIRYENEEAVDDSQLPKDRFSAERLKGVDSTLKIQPAELGDSAVYLCASSLSGVGTEAFFGQGTRLTVV.